This T cell receptor (beta chain) was recovered during a study of cytomegalovirus exposure and HLA in healthy donors. Clones were read by immunoSEQ multiplex PCR, and TCRdb kept only the in-frame ones, dropping some. The sample consists of about 86,000 clones, just under 95% of them appearing once. With respect to this clone: The antigen is undetermined.

Study-wide findings and caveats: The classifier reportedly diagnosed cytomegalovirus status with high specificity and sensitivity. Researchers counted around 170 TCR beta chains as cytomegalovirus-associated. Usually a TCR sequence was rare, but some public TCRs were found in many donors. Under in vitro conditions, three CMV-associated chains were confirmed as specific for CMV antigens.

V shed 0 bases and J 6 bases; nucleotides not matched to a gene: 6. From germline, CDR1 is SGHDT and CDR2 YYEEEE. The CDR3 totals 16 residues. This receptor was obtained from a man aged 18 to 29 in good health and CMV-seronegative. Sequenced sample: PBMCs. The chain has TRBV5-6 and TRBJ2-2; TRBD2 aligns across 9 bases. CDR3 in DNA: TGTGCCAGCAGCTTGGCTCTAGCGGGGTTGGCCGGGGAGCTGTTTTTT. Amino acid sequence: CASSLALAGLAGELFF.